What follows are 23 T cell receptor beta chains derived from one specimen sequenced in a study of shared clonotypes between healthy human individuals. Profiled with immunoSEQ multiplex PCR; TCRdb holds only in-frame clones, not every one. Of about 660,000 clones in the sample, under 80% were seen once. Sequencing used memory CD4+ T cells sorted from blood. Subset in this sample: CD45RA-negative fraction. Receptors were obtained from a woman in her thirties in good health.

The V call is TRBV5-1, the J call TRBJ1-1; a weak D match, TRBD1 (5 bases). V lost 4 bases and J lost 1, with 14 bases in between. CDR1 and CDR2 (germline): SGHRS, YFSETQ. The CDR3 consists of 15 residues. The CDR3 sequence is CASSLGRTGNTEAFF. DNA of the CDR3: TGCGCCAGCAGCCTGGGAAGAACAGGGAACACTGAAGCTTTCTTT.

The DNA of the CDR3 is TGTGCCAGCAGTACCCGGGTGGGAGGCTACACCTTC. Protein product: CASSTRVGGYTF. The chain carries TRBV27 and TRBJ1-2; D uncertain. Trimming removed 5 bases from V and 8 bases from J, with 12 bases in between. The CDR3 extends over 12 amino acids. Germline CDR1 MNHEY, CDR2 SMNVEV (reference sequence).

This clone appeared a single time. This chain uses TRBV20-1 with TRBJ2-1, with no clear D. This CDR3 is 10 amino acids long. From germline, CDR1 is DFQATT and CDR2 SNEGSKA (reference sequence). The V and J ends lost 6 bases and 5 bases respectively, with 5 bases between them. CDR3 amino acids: CSAVDNEQFF. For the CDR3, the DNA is TGCAGTGCAGTAGACAATGAGCAGTTCTTC.

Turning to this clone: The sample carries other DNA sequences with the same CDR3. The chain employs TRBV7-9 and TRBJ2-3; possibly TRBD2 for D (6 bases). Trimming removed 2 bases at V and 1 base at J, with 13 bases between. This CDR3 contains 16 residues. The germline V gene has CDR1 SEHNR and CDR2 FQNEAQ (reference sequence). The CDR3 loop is CASSLKAGRGTDTQYF. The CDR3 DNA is TGTGCCAGCAGCTTAAAGGCCGGGAGAGGCACAGATACGCAGTATTTT.

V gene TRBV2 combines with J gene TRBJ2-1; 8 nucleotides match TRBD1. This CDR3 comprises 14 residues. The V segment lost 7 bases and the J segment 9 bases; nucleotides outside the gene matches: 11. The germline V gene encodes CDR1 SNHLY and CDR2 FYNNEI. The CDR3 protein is CASTRGAGGGEQFF. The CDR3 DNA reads TGTGCCAGCACAAGGGGGGCAGGGGGCGGTGAGCAGTTCTTC.

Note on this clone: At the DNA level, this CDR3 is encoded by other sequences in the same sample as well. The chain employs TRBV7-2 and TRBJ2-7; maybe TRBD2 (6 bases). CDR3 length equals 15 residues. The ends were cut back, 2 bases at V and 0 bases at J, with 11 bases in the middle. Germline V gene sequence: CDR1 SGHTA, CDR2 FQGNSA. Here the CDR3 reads CASSLRRGSSYEQYF. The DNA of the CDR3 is TGTGCCAGCAGCTTAAGACGGGGGTCCTCCTACGAGCAGTACTTC.

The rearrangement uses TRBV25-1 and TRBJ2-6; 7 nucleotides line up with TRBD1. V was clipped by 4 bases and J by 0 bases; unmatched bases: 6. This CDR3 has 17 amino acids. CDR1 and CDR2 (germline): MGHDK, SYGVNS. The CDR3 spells CASSGRQGISGANVLTF. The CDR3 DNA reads TGTGCCAGCAGTGGCCGACAGGGAATCTCTGGGGCCAACGTCCTGACTTTC.

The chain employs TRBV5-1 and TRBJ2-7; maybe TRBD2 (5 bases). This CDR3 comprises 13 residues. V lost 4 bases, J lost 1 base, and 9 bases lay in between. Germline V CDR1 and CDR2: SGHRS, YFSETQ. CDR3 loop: CASSASGSYEQYF. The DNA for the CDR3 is TGCGCCAGCAGCGCAAGCGGATCCTACGAGCAGTACTTC.

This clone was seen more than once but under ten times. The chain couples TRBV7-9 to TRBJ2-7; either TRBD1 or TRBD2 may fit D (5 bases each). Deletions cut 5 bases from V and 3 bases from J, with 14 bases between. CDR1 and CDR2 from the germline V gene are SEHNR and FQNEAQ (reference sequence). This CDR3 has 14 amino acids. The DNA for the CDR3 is TGTGCCAGCAGCCCGGGACCGCCAAACTACGAGCAGTACTTC. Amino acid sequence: CASSPGPPNYEQYF.

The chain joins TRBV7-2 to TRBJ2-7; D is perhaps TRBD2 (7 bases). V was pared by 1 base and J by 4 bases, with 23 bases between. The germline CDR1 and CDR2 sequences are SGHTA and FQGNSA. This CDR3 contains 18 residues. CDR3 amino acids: CASSLGGYKGRGLYEQYF. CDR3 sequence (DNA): TGTGCCAGCAGCTTAGGAGGGTACAAGGGGCGGGGGCTGTACGAGCAGTACTTC.

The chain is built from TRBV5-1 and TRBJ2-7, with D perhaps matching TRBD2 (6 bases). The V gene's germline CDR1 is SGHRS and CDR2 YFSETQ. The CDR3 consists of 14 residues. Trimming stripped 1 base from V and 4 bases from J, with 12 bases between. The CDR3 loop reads CASSLRTIGYEQYF. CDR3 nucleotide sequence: TGCGCCAGCAGCTTGCGGACTATAGGTTACGAGCAGTACTTC.

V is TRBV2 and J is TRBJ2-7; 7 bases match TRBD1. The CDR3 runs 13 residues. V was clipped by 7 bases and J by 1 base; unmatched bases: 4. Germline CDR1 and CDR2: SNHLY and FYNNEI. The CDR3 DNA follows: TGTGCCAGCAATCGACAGGGATCCTACGAGCAGTACTTC. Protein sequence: CASNRQGSYEQYF.

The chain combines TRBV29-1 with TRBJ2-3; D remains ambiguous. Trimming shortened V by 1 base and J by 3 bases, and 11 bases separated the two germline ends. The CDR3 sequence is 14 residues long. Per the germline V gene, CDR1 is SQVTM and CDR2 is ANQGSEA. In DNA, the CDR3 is TGCAGCGTTGAAGTCCGGTTGTGGACAGATACGCAGTATTTT. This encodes CSVEVRLWTDTQYF.

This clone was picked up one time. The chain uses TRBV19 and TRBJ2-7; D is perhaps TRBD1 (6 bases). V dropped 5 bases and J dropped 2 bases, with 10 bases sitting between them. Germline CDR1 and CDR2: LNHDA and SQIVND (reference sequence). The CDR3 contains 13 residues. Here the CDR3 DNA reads TGTGCCAGTAGTCCCCGGGACACCTACGAGCAGTACTTC. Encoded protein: CASSPRDTYEQYF.

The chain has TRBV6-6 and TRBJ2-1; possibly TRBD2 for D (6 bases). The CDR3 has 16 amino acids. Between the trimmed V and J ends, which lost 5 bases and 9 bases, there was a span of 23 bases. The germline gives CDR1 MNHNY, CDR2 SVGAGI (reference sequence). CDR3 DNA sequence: TGTGCCAGCAGTCCCGAGAGGGTGGGGTGGAGGGGTGAGCAGTTCTTC. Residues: CASSPERVGWRGEQFF.

Here the CDR3 DNA reads TGCGCCAGCAGCCAAGGGGGGTACAGGGAAAACTATGGCTACACCTTC. Translating gives CASSQGGYRENYGYTF. V and J are TRBV4-1 and TRBJ1-2; maybe TRBD1 (6 bases). The ends were cut back, 1 base at V and 2 bases at J, with 14 bases in the middle. The CDR3 loop spans 16 amino acids. Germline V gene sequence: CDR1 MGHRA, CDR2 YSYEKL.

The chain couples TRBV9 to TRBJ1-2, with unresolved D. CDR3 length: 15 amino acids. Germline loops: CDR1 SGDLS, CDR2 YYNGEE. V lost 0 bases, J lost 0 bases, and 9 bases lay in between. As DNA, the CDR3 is TGTGCCAGCAGCGTAGCTCCAGGAGCTAACTATGGCTACACCTTC. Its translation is CASSVAPGANYGYTF.

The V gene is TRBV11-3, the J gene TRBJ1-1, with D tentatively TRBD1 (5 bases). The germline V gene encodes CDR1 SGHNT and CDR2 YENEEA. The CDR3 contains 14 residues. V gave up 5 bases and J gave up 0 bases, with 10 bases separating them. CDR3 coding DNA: TGTGCCAGCAGCCGGGACGGTGTGAACACTGAAGCTTTCTTT. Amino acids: CASSRDGVNTEAFF. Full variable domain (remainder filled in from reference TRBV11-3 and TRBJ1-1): EAGVVQSPRYKIIEKKQPVAFWCNPISGHNTLYWYLQNLGQGPELLIRYENEEAVDDSQLPKDRFSAERLKGVDSTLKIQPAELGDSAVYLCASSRDGVNTEAFFGQGTRLTVV.

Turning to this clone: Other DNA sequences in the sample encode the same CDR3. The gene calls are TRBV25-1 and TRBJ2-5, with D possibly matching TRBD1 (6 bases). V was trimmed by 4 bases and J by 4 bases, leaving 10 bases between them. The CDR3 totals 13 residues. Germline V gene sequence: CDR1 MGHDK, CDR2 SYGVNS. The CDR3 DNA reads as TGTGCCAGCAGTGCACAGGGAAGAGAGACCCAGTACTTC. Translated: CASSAQGRETQYF.

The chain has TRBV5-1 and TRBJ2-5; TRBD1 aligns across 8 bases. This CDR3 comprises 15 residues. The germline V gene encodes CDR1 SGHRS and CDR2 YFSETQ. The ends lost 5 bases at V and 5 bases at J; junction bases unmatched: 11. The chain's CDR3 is CASSRTGSTGETQYF. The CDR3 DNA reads TGCGCCAGCAGTAGGACAGGGAGCACCGGGGAGACCCAGTACTTC.

CDR3 in amino acids: CASSLDPSGNEQFF. DNA for the CDR3: TGTGCCAGCAGCTTAGACCCTAGCGGGAATGAGCAGTTCTTC. The V call is TRBV7-6, the J call TRBJ2-1; TRBD2 agrees at 8 bases. The CDR3 runs 14 residues. The germline CDR1 and CDR2 sequences are SGHVS and FNYEAQ. The V segment lost 1 base and the J segment 7 bases; nucleotides outside the gene matches: 3.

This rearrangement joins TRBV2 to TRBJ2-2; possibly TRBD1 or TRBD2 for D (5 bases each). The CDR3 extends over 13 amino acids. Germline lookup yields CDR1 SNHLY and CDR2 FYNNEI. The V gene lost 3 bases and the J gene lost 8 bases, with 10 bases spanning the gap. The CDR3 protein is CASSDMGVGELFF. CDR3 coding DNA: TGTGCCAGCAGTGATATGGGGGTTGGGGAGCTGTTTTTT. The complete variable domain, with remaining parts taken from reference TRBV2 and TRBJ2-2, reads EPEVTQTPSHQVTQMGQEVILRCVPISNHLYFYWYRQILGQKVEFLVSFYNNEISEKSEIFDDQFSVERPDGSNFTLKIRSTKLEDSAMYFCASSDMGVGELFFGEGSRLTVL.

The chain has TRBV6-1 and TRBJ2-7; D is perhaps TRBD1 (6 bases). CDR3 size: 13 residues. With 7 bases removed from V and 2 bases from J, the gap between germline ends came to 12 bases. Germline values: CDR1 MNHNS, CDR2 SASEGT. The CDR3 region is CASMRTAAYEQYF. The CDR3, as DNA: TGTGCCAGCATGCGGACAGCGGCCTACGAGCAGTACTTC.